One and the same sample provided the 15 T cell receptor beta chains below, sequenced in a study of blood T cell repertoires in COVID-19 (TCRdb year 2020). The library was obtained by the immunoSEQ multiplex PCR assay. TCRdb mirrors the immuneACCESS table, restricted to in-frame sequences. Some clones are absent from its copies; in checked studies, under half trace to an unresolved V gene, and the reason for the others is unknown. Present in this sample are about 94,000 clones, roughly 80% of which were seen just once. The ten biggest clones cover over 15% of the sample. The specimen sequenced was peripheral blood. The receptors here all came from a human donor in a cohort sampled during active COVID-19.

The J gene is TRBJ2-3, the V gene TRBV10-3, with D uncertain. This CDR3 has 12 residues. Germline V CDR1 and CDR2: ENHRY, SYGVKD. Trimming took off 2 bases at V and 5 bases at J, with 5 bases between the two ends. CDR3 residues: CAISEVEDTQYF. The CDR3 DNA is TGTGCCATCAGTGAGGTAGAAGATACGCAGTATTTT.

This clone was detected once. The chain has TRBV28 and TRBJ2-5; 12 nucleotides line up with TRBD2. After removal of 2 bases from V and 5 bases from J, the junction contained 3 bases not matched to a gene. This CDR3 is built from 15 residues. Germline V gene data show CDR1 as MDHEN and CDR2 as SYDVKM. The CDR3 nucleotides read TGTGCCAGCAGTTTAAGACTAGCGGGAGTCGAGACCCAGTACTTC. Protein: CASSLRLAGVETQYF.

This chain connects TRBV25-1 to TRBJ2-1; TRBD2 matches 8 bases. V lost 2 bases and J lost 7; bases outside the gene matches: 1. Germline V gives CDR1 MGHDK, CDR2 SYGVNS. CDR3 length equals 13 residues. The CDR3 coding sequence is TGTGCCAGCAGTGAACCGGGGGGGAATGAGCAGTTCTTC. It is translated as CASSEPGGNEQFF.

The DNA for the CDR3 is TGTGCCAGCAGGCCGAAGCCGCACTCCTACGAGCAGTACTTC. It encodes CASRPKPHSYEQYF. This chain links TRBV28 with TRBJ2-7; D is ambiguous. The CDR3 has 14 amino acids. Germline lookup yields CDR1 MDHEN and CDR2 SYDVKM. Trimming pared 6 bases from V and 0 bases from J, leaving 12 bases between. Variable domain in full (rest from reference TRBV28 and TRBJ2-7): DVKVTQSSRYLVKRTGEKVFLECVQDMDHENMFWYRQDPGLGLRLIYFSYDVKMKEKGDIPEGYSVSREKKERFSLILESASTNQTSMYLCASRPKPHSYEQYFGPGTRLTVT.

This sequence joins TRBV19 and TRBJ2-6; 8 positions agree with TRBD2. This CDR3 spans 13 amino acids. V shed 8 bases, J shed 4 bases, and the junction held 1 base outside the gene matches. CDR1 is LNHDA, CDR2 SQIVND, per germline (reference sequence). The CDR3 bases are TGTGCCAGTCGGGAGGGCGGGGCCAACGTCCTGACTTTC. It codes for CASREGGANVLTF. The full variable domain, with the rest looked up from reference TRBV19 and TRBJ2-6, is DGGITQSPKYLFRKEGQNVTLSCEQNLNHDAMYWYRQDPGQGLRLIYYSQIVNDFQKGDIAEGYSVSREKKESFPLTVTSAQKNPTAFYLCASREGGANVLTFGAGSRLTVL.

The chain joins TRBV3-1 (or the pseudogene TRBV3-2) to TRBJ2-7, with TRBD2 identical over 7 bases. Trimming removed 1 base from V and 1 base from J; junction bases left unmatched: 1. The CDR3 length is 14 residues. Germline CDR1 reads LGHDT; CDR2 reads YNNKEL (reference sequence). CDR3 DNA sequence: TGTGCCAGCAGCCAAGGACTAGCTTCCTACGAGCAGTACTTC. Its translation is CASSQGLASYEQYF.

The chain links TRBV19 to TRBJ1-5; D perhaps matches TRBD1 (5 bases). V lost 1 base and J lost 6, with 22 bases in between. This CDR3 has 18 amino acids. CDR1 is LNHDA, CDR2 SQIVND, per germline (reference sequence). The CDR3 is CASSIALPGRGRGQPQHF. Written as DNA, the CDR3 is TGTGCCAGTAGTATAGCACTACCGGGTCGAGGGAGGGGTCAGCCCCAGCATTTT.

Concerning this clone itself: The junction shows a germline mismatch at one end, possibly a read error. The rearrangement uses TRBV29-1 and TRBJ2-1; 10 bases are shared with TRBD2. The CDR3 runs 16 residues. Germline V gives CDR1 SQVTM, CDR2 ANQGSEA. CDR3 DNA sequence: TGCAGCGTTGAATGGGTAGCGGGAGGCTCCTACAATGGGCAGTTCTTC. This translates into CSVEWVAGGSYNGQFF.

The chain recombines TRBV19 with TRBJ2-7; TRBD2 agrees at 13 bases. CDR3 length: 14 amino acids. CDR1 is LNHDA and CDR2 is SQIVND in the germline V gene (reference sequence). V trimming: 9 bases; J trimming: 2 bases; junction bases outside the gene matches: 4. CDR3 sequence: CASSLAGGPYEQYF. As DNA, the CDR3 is TGTGCCAGCTCACTAGCGGGAGGGCCCTACGAGCAGTACTTC. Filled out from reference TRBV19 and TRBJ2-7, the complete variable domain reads DGGITQSPKYLFRKEGQNVTLSCEQNLNHDAMYWYRQDPGQGLRLIYYSQIVNDFQKGDIAEGYSVSREKKESFPLTVTSAQKNPTAFYLCASSLAGGPYEQYFGPGTRLTVT.

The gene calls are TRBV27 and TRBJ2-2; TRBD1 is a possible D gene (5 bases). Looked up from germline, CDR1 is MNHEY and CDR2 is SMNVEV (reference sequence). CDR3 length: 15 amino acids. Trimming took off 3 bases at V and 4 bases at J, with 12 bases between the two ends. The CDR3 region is CASSFRDSITGELFF. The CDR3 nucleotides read TGTGCCAGCAGTTTCCGTGACAGTATCACCGGGGAGCTGTTTTTT.

CDR3 in amino acids: CASSLDYFLCSYEQYF. The CDR3 DNA reads TGTGCCAGCAGCTTAGATTACTTTCTGTGTTCGTACGAGCAGTACTTC. This chain uses TRBV13 with TRBJ2-7; D unclear. V lost 1 base and J lost 4, with 17 bases in between. The CDR3 runs to 16 residues. Germline loops: CDR1 PRHDT, CDR2 FYEKMQ (reference sequence).

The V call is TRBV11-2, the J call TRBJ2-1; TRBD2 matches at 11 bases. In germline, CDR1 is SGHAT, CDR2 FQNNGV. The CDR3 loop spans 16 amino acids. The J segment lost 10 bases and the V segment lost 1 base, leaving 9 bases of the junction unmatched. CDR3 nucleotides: TGTGCCAGCAGCTTAGTGGTCCAGACTAGCGGGGACGAGCAGTTCTTC. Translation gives CASSLVVQTSGDEQFF. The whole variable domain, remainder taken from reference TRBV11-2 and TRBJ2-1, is EAGVAQSPRYKIIEKRQSVAFWCNPISGHATLYWYQQILGQGPKLLIQFQNNGVVDDSQLPKDRFSAERLKGVDSTLKIQPAKLEDSAVYLCASSLVVQTSGDEQFFGPGTRLTVL.

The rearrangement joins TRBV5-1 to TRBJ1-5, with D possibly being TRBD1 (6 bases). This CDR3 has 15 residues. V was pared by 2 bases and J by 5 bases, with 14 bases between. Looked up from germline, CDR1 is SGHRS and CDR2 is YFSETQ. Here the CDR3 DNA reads TGCGCCAGCAGCTTTTTGGCAGGGGCAGATCAGCCCCAGCATTTT. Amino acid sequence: CASSFLAGADQPQHF.

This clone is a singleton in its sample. CDR3 DNA: TGTGCCAGCAGCCAAGAGGGTATAGCAAGGAGCTATACGCAGTATTTT. As protein: CASSQEGIARSYTQYF. The V gene is TRBV3-1 (or the pseudogene TRBV3-2), the J gene TRBJ2-3; D not resolved. Germline V gene data show CDR1 as LGHDT and CDR2 as YNNKEL (reference sequence). The CDR3 is 16 amino acids. Deletions cut 0 bases from V and 7 bases from J, with 17 bases between.

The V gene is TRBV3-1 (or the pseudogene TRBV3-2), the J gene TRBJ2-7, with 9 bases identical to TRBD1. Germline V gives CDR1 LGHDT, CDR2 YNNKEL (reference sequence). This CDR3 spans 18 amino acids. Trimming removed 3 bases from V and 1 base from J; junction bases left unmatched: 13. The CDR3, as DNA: TGTGCCAGCAGCCATTCGGGCCCGGGGACAGGGTCGTCCTACGAGCAGTACTTC. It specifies CASSHSGPGTGSSYEQYF.